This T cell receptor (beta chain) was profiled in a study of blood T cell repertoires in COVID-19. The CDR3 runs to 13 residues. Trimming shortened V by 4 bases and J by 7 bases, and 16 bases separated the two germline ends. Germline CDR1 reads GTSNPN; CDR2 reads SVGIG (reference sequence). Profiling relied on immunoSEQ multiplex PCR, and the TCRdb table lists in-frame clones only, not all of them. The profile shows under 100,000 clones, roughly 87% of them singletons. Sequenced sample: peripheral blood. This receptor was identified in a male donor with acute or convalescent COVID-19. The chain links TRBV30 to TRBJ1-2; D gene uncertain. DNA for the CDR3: TGTGCCTGGACCGCCCAGGCGGAGGGTGGCTACACCTTC. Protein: CAWTAQAEGGYTF.